Below are 11 T cell receptor beta chains sequenced from a single sample in a study of blood T cell repertoires in COVID-19. Data came from immunoSEQ multiplex PCR; TCRdb stores just in-frame clones and leaves some out. The sample gives around 170,000 clones, about 86% of which show up once; about 7.3% is in the top ten. Sequenced: peripheral blood. The receptors stem from a man between 50 and 59 years old with active or convalescent COVID-19.

The chain links TRBV7-2 to TRBJ2-1, with TRBD2 matching over 11 bases. Germline trimming cut 4 bases from V and 6 bases from J; bases unmatched to any gene: 5. Germline CDR1 reads SGHTA; CDR2 reads FQGNSA. There are 15 residues in the CDR3. CDR3 nucleotide sequence: TGTGCCAGCAGCTCGGAGGGACTAGCGGTCAATGAGCAGTTCTTC. Translated: CASSSEGLAVNEQFF.

This chain links TRBV18 with TRBJ2-2, with D perhaps matching TRBD1 (6 bases). Per germline, CDR1 KGHSH and CDR2 LQKENI. The V end lost 4 bases, the J end lost 1 base, and 13 bases lay between the germline ends. CDR3 length: 16 amino acids. The CDR3 DNA follows: TGTGCCAGCTCACGCTGGGACAAACAGAACACCGGGGAGCTGTTTTTT. Translated, it gives CASSRWDKQNTGELFF.

This chain uses TRBV19 with TRBJ2-1; 9 bases match TRBD1. Germline CDR1 reads LNHDA; CDR2 reads SQIVND (reference sequence). This CDR3 spans 15 amino acids. J was trimmed by 10 bases and V by 6 bases; bases with no gene match: 13. CDR3 in DNA: TGTGCCAGTAGCCAGTTACCCGGGACAGGGCGAGAGCAGTTCTTC. This encodes CASSQLPGTGREQFF. The full variable domain, its missing parts supplied by reference TRBV19 and TRBJ2-1, is DGGITQSPKYLFRKEGQNVTLSCEQNLNHDAMYWYRQDPGQGLRLIYYSQIVNDFQKGDIAEGYSVSREKKESFPLTVTSAQKNPTAFYLCASSQLPGTGREQFFGPGTRLTVL.

The chain uses TRBV9 and TRBJ2-1; 10 bases agree with TRBD2. CDR1 and CDR2 (germline): SGDLS, YYNGEE. V lost 2 bases to trimming and J lost 8 bases; unmatched junction nucleotides: 10. This CDR3 has 16 amino acids. The CDR3 loop reads CASSVSPTSGYYEQFF. Written as DNA, the CDR3 is TGTGCCAGCAGCGTTTCCCCGACTAGCGGGTACTATGAGCAGTTCTTC. Using reference TRBV9 and TRBJ2-1 for the parts outside the CDR3, the full variable domain is DSGVTQTPKHLITATGQRVTLRCSPRSGDLSVYWYQQSLDQGLQFLIQYYNGEERAKGNILERFSAQQFPDLHSELNLSSLELGDSALYFCASSVSPTSGYYEQFFGPGTRLTVL.

The rearrangement uses TRBV9 and TRBJ2-1; 7 bases are a match to TRBD2. The junction had 7 bases not matched to a gene; V was cut back by 0 bases and J by 4 bases. The CDR3 extends over 16 amino acids. Germline CDR1 reads SGDLS; CDR2 reads YYNGEE. In DNA form, the CDR3 reads TGTGCCAGCAGCGTAGCTTTCAGCGGGGATTACAATGAGCAGTTCTTC. This codes for CASSVAFSGDYNEQFF.

The rearrangement links TRBV28 to TRBJ1-1; TRBD1 aligns across 7 bases. The trim removed 4 bases at V and 4 bases at J, leaving 18 bases unmatched. This CDR3 region has 18 residues. Germline V gene lookup returns CDR1 MDHEN and CDR2 SYDVKM. The CDR3 DNA reads TGTGCCAGCAGTTCGACACGACGGACAGGCCGAAGGTTCACTGAAGCTTTCTTT. It specifies CASSSTRRTGRRFTEAFF. Drawing the rest from reference TRBV28 and TRBJ1-1, the complete variable domain is DVKVTQSSRYLVKRTGEKVFLECVQDMDHENMFWYRQDPGLGLRLIYFSYDVKMKEKGDIPEGYSVSREKKERFSLILESASTNQTSMYLCASSSTRRTGRRFTEAFFGQGTRLTVV.

A word on this clone: A read error may account for a junction end that differs from germline. The chain links TRBV4-2 to TRBJ2-7; D may be TRBD1 (6 bases). CDR1 is LGHNA and CDR2 is YNFKEQ in the germline V gene. The CDR3 runs 14 residues. CDR3 loop: CASSEDRNSYEQYF. CDR3 sequence (DNA): TGTGCCAGCAGCGAAGACAGGAATTCCTACGAGCAGTACTTC.

This chain connects TRBV19 to TRBJ1-5, with a tentative D call TRBD1 (6 bases). The germline gives CDR1 LNHDA, CDR2 SQIVND (reference sequence). V gave up 6 bases and J gave up 4 bases, with 22 bases separating them. The CDR3 totals 17 residues. As DNA, the CDR3 is TGTGCCAGTAGGAAACAGGGTTTACTCAGCCTAAATCAGCCCCAGCATTTT. Translation: CASRKQGLLSLNQPQHF.

This clone was counted only a few times. The gene calls are TRBV6-4 and TRBJ2-6, with D possibly matching TRBD1 (6 bases). Between the trimmed V and J ends, which lost 1 base and 4 bases, there was a span of 11 bases. CDR3 length: 16 amino acids. The V gene's germline CDR1 is MRHNA and CDR2 SNTAGT. This CDR3 is CASSDWNRAGANVLTF. The CDR3, as DNA: TGTGCCAGCAGTGACTGGAACAGGGCCGGGGCCAACGTCCTGACTTTC.

V and J are TRBV28 and TRBJ2-7, with TRBD1 matching over 8 bases. Losses at the gene ends were 5 bases for V and 3 bases for J; bases not matched to a gene: 3. The CDR3 sequence is 13 residues long. Germline V gene lookup returns CDR1 MDHEN and CDR2 SYDVKM. CDR3 coding DNA: TGTGCCAGCAGTGAGGACAGGGACTACGAGCAGTACTTC. As protein: CASSEDRDYEQYF.

V usage is TRBV20-1 and J usage is TRBJ2-3; D unclear. Germline V gene lookup returns CDR1 DFQATT and CDR2 SNEGSKA (reference sequence). The V gene lost 1 base and the J gene lost 5 bases, with 4 bases spanning the gap. The CDR3 sequence is 11 residues long. For the CDR3, the DNA is TGCAGTGCTAGAGGCGGAGATACGCAGTATTTT. Translated: CSARGGDTQYF.